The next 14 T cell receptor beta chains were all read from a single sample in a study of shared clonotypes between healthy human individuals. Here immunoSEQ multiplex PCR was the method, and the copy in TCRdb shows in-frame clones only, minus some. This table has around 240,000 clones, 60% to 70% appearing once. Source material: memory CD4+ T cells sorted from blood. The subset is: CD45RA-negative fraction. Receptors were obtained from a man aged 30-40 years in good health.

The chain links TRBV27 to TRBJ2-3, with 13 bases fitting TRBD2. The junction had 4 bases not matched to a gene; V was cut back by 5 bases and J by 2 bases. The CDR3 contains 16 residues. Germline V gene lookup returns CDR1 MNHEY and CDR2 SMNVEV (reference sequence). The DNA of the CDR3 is TGTGCCAGCAGTACTAGCGGGAGGGCCCCCACAGATACGCAGTATTTT. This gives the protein CASSTSGRAPTDTQYF.

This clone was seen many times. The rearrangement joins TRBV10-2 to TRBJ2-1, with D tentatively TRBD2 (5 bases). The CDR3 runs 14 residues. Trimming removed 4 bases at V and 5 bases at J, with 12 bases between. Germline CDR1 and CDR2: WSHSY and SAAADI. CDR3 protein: CASSGPATNNEQFF. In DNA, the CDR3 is TGCGCCAGCAGTGGCCCGGCGACTAACAATGAGCAGTTCTTC.

The CDR3 region is CASSPSGRRGEQFF. DNA of the CDR3: TGTGCCAGCAGCCCAAGCGGGAGAAGAGGTGAGCAGTTCTTC. The chain carries TRBV7-9 and TRBJ2-1; 8 positions agree with TRBD2. Germline-derived CDR1 and CDR2 are SEHNR and FQNEAQ (reference sequence). The CDR3 runs 14 residues. J gave up 9 bases and V 5 bases, and 9 bases lay outside the gene matches.

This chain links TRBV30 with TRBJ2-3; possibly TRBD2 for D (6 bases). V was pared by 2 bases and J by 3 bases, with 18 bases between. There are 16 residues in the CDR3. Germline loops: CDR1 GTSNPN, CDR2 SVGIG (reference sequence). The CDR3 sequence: CAWSIMAGRRTDTQYF. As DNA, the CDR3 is TGTGCCTGGAGTATCATGGCGGGACGTCGGACAGATACGCAGTATTTT.

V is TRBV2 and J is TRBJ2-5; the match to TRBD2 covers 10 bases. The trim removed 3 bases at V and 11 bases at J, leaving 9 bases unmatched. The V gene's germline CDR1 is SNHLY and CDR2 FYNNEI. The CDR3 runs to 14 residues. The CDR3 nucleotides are TGTGCCAGCAGTGAGAGCGGGAGGGAGGAGGAGCAGTACTTC. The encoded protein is CASSESGREEEQYF.

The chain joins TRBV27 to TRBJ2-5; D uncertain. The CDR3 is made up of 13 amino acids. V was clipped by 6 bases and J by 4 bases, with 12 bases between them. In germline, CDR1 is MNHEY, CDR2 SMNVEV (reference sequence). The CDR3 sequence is CASSFPQAETQYF. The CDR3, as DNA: TGTGCCAGCAGCTTCCCGCAGGCAGAGACCCAGTACTTC.

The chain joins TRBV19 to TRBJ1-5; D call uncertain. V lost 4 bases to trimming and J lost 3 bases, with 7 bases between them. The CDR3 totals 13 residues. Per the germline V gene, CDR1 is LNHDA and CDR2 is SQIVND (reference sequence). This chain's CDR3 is CASSSLDNQPQHF. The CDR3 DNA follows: TGTGCCAGTAGTAGCCTTGACAATCAGCCCCAGCATTTT.

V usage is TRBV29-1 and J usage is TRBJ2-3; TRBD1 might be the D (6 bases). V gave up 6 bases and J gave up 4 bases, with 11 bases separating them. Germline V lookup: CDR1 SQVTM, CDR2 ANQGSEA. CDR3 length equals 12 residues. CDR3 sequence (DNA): TGCAGCGTCGGTACAGGGCCAGATACGCAGTATTTT. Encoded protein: CSVGTGPDTQYF.

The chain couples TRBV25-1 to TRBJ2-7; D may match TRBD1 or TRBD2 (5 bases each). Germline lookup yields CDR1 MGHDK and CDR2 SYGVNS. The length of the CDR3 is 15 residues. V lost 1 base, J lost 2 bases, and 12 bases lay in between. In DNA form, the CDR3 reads TGTGCCAGCAGTGAATCAAACGGGGCCGCCTACGAGCAGTACTTC. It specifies CASSESNGAAYEQYF.

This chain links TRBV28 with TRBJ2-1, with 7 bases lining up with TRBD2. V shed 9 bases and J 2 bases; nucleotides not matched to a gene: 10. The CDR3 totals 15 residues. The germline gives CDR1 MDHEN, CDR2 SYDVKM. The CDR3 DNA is TGTGCCAGTTCCTACGGGGGGATTGCCTACAATGAGCAGTTCTTC. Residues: CASSYGGIAYNEQFF. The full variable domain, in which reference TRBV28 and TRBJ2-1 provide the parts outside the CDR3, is DVKVTQSSRYLVKRTGEKVFLECVQDMDHENMFWYRQDPGLGLRLIYFSYDVKMKEKGDIPEGYSVSREKKERFSLILESASTNQTSMYLCASSYGGIAYNEQFFGPGTRLTVL.

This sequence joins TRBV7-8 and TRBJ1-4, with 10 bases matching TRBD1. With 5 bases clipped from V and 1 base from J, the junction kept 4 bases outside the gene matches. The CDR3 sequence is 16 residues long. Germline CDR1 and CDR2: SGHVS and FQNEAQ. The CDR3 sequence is CASSPGQGITNEKLFF. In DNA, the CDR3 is TGTGCCAGCAGCCCGGGACAGGGGATAACTAATGAAAAACTGTTTTTT. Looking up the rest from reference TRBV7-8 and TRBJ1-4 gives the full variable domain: GAGVSQSPRYKVAKRGQDVALRCDPISGHVSLFWYQQALGQGPEFLTYFQNEAQLDKSGLPSDRFFAERPEGSVSTLKIQRTQQEDSAVYLCASSPGQGITNEKLFFGSGTQLSVL.

The CDR3 DNA reads TGTGCCAGCAGCTTGAGGGGCTGGGGAACGCGGAGTGGCGAGCAGTACTTC. The encoded protein is CASSLRGWGTRSGEQYF. The chain combines TRBV5-6 with TRBJ2-7, with D possibly TRBD1 on 5 matching bases. The CDR3 covers 17 residues. Trimming removed 1 base from V and 6 bases from J, with 23 bases in between. The germline V gene encodes CDR1 SGHDT and CDR2 YYEEEE.

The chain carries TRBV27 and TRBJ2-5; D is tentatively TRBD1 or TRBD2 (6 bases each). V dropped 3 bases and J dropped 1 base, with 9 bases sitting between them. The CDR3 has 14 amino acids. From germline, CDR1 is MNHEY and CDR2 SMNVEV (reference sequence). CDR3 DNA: TGTGCCAGCAGTTTTAAGGGGGGCCAAGAGACCCAGTACTTC. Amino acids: CASSFKGGQETQYF.

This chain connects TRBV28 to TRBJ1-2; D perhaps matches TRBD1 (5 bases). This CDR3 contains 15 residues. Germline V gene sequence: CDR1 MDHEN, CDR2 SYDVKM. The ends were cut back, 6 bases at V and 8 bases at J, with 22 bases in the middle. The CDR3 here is CASSFGAPRERGYTF. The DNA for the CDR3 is TGTGCCAGCAGCTTCGGGGCGCCCAGGGAACGAGGCTACACCTTC.